This TCR beta chain appears in the sequencing data of a study of T cells after yellow fever vaccination. The study's findings and limits: Subsequent booster samples again held most clones from primary vaccination (roughly 95% CD4, about 86% CD8). The study noted that FACS-sorted repertoires could contain abundant clonotypes contaminating from the bulk population.

As for this clonotype: Its antigen remains unknown.

TCR cDNA, made by 5'RACE template switching, carried an added universal primer site and UMIs. TCRdb recomputed calls from the 5' RACE reads with MiXCR, one row per CDR3 protein. The table includes approximately 610,000 distinct CDR3 sequences, about 15% detected once. The sequence was obtained from a man younger than 30 who received the YFV17D yellow fever vaccine. The specimen was PBMCs, collected 5 to 6 days after the first yellow fever vaccination.

In nucleotides, the CDR3 is TGTGCCAGCAGTGAAGGGGGGGGTAGCTCTGGAAACACCATATATTTT. Encoded protein: CASSEGGGSSGNTIYF. The gene calls are TRBV6-1 and TRBJ1-3; possible D gene TRBD1, 5 bases. The germline gives CDR1 MNHNS, CDR2 SASEGT. The V end lost 1 base, the J end lost 0 bases, and 10 bases lay between the germline ends. The CDR3 is made up of 16 amino acids.